Listed below are T cell receptor beta chains from one sample, sequenced in a study of blood T cells in healthy people across ages. One entry per CDR3 protein, called by TCRdb with MiXCR from the 5' RACE reads. The sample gives some 800,000 distinct CDR3 sequences, just under 25% of which show up once; under 4.5% is in the top ten. These data also formed part of another study, on T cells of mothers and their children.

Material: blood. The receptors come from a boy younger than 18 in good health. Each CDR3 is given with its conserved first and last residue. The D gene is left open where the match is weak. Only some rows state a clone size, as once, few, many or a class for expanded clones.

size	length	J	D	V	CDR3	DNA
NA	15	TRBJ2-1	TRBD1	TRBV20-1	CSAITGQSSYNEQFF	TGCAGTGCTATCACGGGACAGAGCTCCTACAATGAGCAGTTCTTC
NA	15	TRBJ2-5	TRBD1	TRBV15	CATSRWGQPQETQYF	TGTGCCACCAGCAGATGGGGACAGCCCCAAGAGACCCAGTACTTC
few	14	TRBJ2-3	NA	TRBV7-9	CASNRGFETDTQYF	TGTGCCAGCAACCGAGGGTTTGAGACAGATACGCAGTATTTT
NA	11	TRBJ2-7	NA	TRBV29-1	CSVDSSYEQYF	TGCAGCGTGGACAGCTCCTACGAGCAGTACTTC
NA	13	TRBJ2-1	NA	TRBV29-1	CSVEDHGGDEQFF	TGCAGCGTTGAAGATCATGGGGGCGATGAGCAGTTCTTC
NA	13	TRBJ2-7	NA	TRBV28	CASRIGIRDEQYF	TGTGCCAGCAGGATAGGGATCCGGGACGAGCAGTACTTC
NA	15	TRBJ2-5	TRBD1	TRBV7-9	CASTLQRTGQETQYF	TGTGCCAGCACCTTACAACGGACAGGCCAAGAGACCCAGTACTTC
NA	16	TRBJ1-5	NA	TRBV28	CASRNPWGRARQPQHF	TGTGCCAGCAGAAACCCCTGGGGGAGGGCCCGGCAGCCCCAGCATTTT
NA	15	TRBJ2-2	NA	TRBV5-1	CASSLTSLETGELFF	TGCGCCAGCAGCTTGACTAGCTTGGAGACCGGGGAGCTGTTTTTT
NA	17	TRBJ2-6	NA	TRBV27	CASSLFPTASGANVLTF	TGTGCCAGCAGTTTATTCCCGACCGCTTCAGGGGCCAACGTCCTGACTTTC
many	15	TRBJ1-1	NA	TRBV28	CASSFFGGLGTEAFF	TGTGCCAGCAGTTTTTTTGGGGGGCTTGGCACTGAAGCTTTCTTT
NA	12	TRBJ2-7	NA	TRBV29-1	CSAVPPGQQQYF	TGCAGCGCCGTCCCTCCCGGACAGCAGCAGTACTTC
NA	15	TRBJ2-1	TRBD2	TRBV14	CASSLVAGTLREQFF	TGTGCCAGCAGCTTAGTAGCGGGGACTCTCCGTGAGCAGTTCTTC
NA	16	TRBJ2-4	TRBD2	TRBV15	CATSRDPGGDGNIQYF	TGTGCCACCAGCAGGGACCCGGGGGGGGACGGAAACATTCAGTACTTC
few	13	TRBJ1-2	TRBD1	TRBV20-1	CSAGTAADYGYTF	TGCAGTGCGGGGACAGCCGCCGACTATGGCTACACCTTC
few	16	TRBJ2-1	TRBD2	TRBV3-1	CASSQDLLADYNEQFF	TGTGCCAGCAGCCAAGATCTACTAGCGGACTACAATGAGCAGTTCTTC
NA	16	TRBJ2-5	NA	TRBV5-1	CASSEPGRGTQETQYF	TGCGCCAGCAGCGAACCGGGACGGGGGACCCAAGAGACCCAGTACTTC
few	11	TRBJ2-5	NA	TRBV10-3	CAISNQETQYF	TGTGCCATCAGCAATCAAGAGACCCAGTACTTC
NA	16	TRBJ2-7	TRBD2	TRBV2	CASSLGLAGVQYEQYF	TGTGCCAGCAGTCTGGGACTAGCGGGGGTCCAATACGAGCAGTACTTC
few	15	TRBJ2-7	TRBD2	TRBV28	CASSLQAGGTYEQYF	TGTGCCAGCAGTTTACAGGCGGGGGGAACCTACGAGCAGTACTTC
NA	12	TRBJ2-7	NA	TRBV29-1	CSVRTDDYEQYF	TGCAGCGTTCGGACAGATGACTACGAGCAGTACTTC
NA	14	TRBJ2-1	NA	TRBV24-1	CATAPGTLSNEQFF	TGTGCCACAGCTCCGGGGACACTGTCTAATGAGCAGTTCTTC
few	13	TRBJ2-5	NA	TRBV29-1	CSVEKPSIETQYF	TGCAGCGTTGAAAAGCCTTCGATAGAGACCCAGTACTTC
NA	14	TRBJ2-7	TRBD2	TRBV29-1	CSVEIGGRGYEQYF	TGCAGCGTTGAGATCGGCGGGAGAGGCTACGAGCAGTACTTC
NA	14	TRBJ2-5	NA	TRBV10-3	CAISESTGVETQYF	TGTGCCATCAGTGAGTCGACGGGGGTGGAGACCCAGTACTTC
NA	15	TRBJ2-7	TRBD2	TRBV28	CASSPTSGPFYEQYF	TGTGCCAGCAGTCCGACTAGCGGGCCTTTCTACGAGCAGTACTTC
NA	15	TRBJ1-5	NA	TRBV7-2	CASSLVSLSGQPQHF	TGTGCCAGCAGCTTAGTCAGCCTATCCGGCCAACCCCAGCATTTT
few	14	TRBJ1-1	TRBD1	TRBV2	CASKQGPRDTEAFF	TGTGCCAGCAAACAGGGGCCCAGGGACACTGAAGCTTTCTTT
NA	13	TRBJ2-1	TRBD2	TRBV11-2	CASSSGGYNEQFF	TGTGCCAGCAGCTCGGGGGGGTACAATGAGCAGTTCTTC
NA	13	TRBJ1-4	NA	TRBV29-1	CSVVEGSNEKLFF	TGCAGCGTCGTTGAGGGGTCTAATGAAAAACTGTTTTTT
few	12	TRBJ1-3	NA	TRBV29-1	CSVSSRGNTIYF	TGCAGCGTTTCGTCCCGTGGAAACACCATATATTTT
few	15	TRBJ1-2	NA	TRBV4-2	CASSQAAGSNYGYTF	TGTGCCAGCAGCCAAGCGGCCGGATCTAACTATGGCTACACCTTC
NA	15	TRBJ2-4	TRBD1	TRBV5-5	CASSLEGAREYIQYF	TGTGCCAGCAGCTTGGAGGGGGCGAGGGAGTACATTCAGTACTTC
NA	13	TRBJ2-1	NA	TRBV6-2/TRBV6-3	CAGRASSYNEQFF	TGTGCTGGAAGGGCTAGCTCCTACAATGAGCAGTTCTTC
NA	12	TRBJ1-2	TRBD1	TRBV28	CAIKPRGRGYTF	TGTGCCATCAAGCCCAGGGGGCGCGGCTACACCTTC
NA	14	TRBJ1-2	TRBD1	TRBV2	CASSEDRANYGYTF	TGTGCCAGCAGTGAGGACAGGGCGAACTATGGCTACACCTTC
few	13	TRBJ2-3	TRBD2	TRBV19	CASTISGTDTQYF	TGTGCCAGTACCATTAGCGGGACAGATACGCAGTATTTT
NA	14	TRBJ2-5	NA	TRBV2	CASSRGPNQETQYF	TGTGCCAGCAGCCGGGGCCCCAACCAAGAGACCCAGTACTTC
few	14	TRBJ2-1	NA	TRBV2	CASSEGIRVGEQFF	TGTGCCAGCAGTGAAGGTATCCGAGTCGGAGAGCAGTTCTTC
few	16	TRBJ2-2	TRBD1	TRBV3-1	CASSQVRGPNTGELFF	TGTGCCAGCAGCCAAGTTAGGGGGCCGAACACCGGGGAGCTGTTTTTT
NA	13	TRBJ2-1	NA	TRBV7-3	CASSPSSEDEQFF	TGTGCCAGCAGCCCTTCTAGCGAGGATGAGCAGTTCTTC